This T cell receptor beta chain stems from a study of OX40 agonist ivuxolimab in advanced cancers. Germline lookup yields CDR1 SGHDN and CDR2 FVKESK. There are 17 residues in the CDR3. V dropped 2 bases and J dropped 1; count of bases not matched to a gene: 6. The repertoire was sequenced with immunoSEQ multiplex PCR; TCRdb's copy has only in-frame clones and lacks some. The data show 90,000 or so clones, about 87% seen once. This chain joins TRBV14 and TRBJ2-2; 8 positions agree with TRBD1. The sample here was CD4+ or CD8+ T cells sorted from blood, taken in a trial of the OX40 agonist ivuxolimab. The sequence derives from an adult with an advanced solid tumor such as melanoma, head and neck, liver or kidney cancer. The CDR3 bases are TGTGCCAGCAGCCAACGACGACAGGGGCGGAACACCGGGGAGCTGTTTTTT. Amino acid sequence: CASSQRRQGRNTGELFF.